This TCR beta chain was observed in a study of blood T cell repertoires in COVID-19 (dated by TCRdb to 2018 to 2021). With regard to the full study: Collaborator samples came from the United States, Italy and Spain and covered acute and convalescent phases of COVID-19. The prospective study material was composed of cDNA or gDNA derived from T cells, B-cell-depleted T cells, or PBMCs. Deeply sampled blood TCRbeta repertoires from subjects exposed to, actively infected with, or recovered from COVID-19 were included in the dataset. The repertoires were released in a freely available public database meant as a resource for research on the immune response to SARS-CoV-2. The samples were drawn from two sources: the first 160 participants of the ongoing ImmuneRACE study, and 1,000 to 1,500 subjects contributed by 6 global collaborators. Sample metadata almost always included a de-identified subject ID, COVID-19 status, age in years and sex. Where available, HLA class I and class II types were obtained from metadata supplied by the sample provider rather than from assay-based typing.

Whole blood was collected in K2EDTA tubes by collaborating institutions according to the institutions' own protocols. For TCRbeta analysis, collaborators shipped samples in one of three forms: frozen whole blood, isolated PBMCs, or DNA extracted from either of those sample types. TCRbeta CDR3 regions were amplified from genomic DNA by means of the immunoSEQ Assay, a bias-controlled multiplex PCR. The paper's data handling went like this. The number of nucleated cells in each sample was estimated from the amplification of reference gene primers within the assay. Sequence reads were collapsed and filtered to measure the absolute abundance of every unique TCRbeta CDR3 rearrangement. For each sample, productive Simpson clonality was calculated as the square root of Simpson's diversity index over productive rearrangements. TCRdb took this table from immuneACCESS and kept in-frame rearrangements with V and J called. Such tables lack part of the clones; where checked against another copy, unresolved V genes explain under half of the gap, and the rest is unexplained. Clone size and V and J calls were adopted from that table, with D and trimming inferred from the DNA. Present in this sample are roughly 77,000 clones, about 90% of which were seen just once. The ten largest clones capture roughly 4.6% of the sample.

The paper's findings and limits, for the study overall: Clinical and demographic metadata were provided uncurated, with the amount varying by source and participant.

The germline V gene yields MGHRA for CDR1 and YSYEKL for CDR2. From cysteine to phenylalanine, the CDR3 is 16 amino acids long. CDR3 DNA only is kept here, 48 bases in frame from base 1. V and J are truncated by 0 bases and 2 bases respectively, leaving an intervening sequence of 12 bases. A remark on this clone: There is no known antigen for this receptor. No qualities accompany the bases; no much larger clone lies one base away.

This TCR came from a human donor in a cohort sampled during active COVID-19. The sequenced material came from peripheral blood. Recombination joined TRBV4-1 with TRBJ2-3, with a weak D call of TRBD2 (5 bases match). The CDR3 region reads CASSQDPSGPTDTQYF. The DNA sequence is TGCGCCAGCAGCCAAGATCCAAGCGGCCCCACAGATACGCAGTATTTT.